This T cell receptor (beta chain) came from a study of cytomegalovirus exposure and HLA in healthy donors. Study-wide results and limits: For TCR beta chains, V- and J-gene trimming was later linked to a missense DCLRE1C variant. Sequences of the TCR beta chain were said to predict the HLA-A and HLA-B alleles of most subjects accurately.

As for this clone: What it binds is unknown.

This CDR3 has 13 residues. From germline, CDR1 is SQVTM and CDR2 ANQGSEA. J was trimmed by 5 bases and V by 5 bases; bases with no gene match: 6. The PCR ran on 60 Vbeta and 13 Jbeta primers. Profiling relied on immunoSEQ multiplex PCR, and the TCRdb table lists in-frame clones only, not all of them. The listing records 80,000 or so clones. This TCR was recovered from a man aged 50 to 60 in good health and CMV-seropositive. The chain uses TRBV29-1 and TRBJ2-5; 9 bases align to TRBD1. Sequenced material: PBMCs. Here the CDR3 DNA reads TGCAGCGTTAGGACAGGGGTGGCCGAGACCCAGTACTTC. The encoded protein is CSVRTGVAETQYF.